This record concerns one T cell receptor beta chain sequence. The target antigen is unknown. The source of the sample is a study of CD8+CD57+ T cells in acquired aplastic anemia. Background on the study: The sorted CD4+ and CD8+ cells yielded an average approximately 3.2 ug of DNA. Study observations and caveats: Comparison of patients with controls identified about 27 shared CD8+ CDR3 sequences. Patients and healthy controls showed no significant CD8+ Simpson's diversity difference.

The CDR3 has 16 amino acids. Trimming at V came to 0 bases and at J to 0 bases, leaving 2 bases not matched to a gene. Germline CDR1 reads SGHRS; CDR2 reads YFSETQ. Researchers used genomic DNA as the template to profile TCR beta VDJ and CDR3. TCRdb passed the reads through MiXCR, listing each CDR3 protein once. Counted here are hundreds of thousands of distinct CDR3 sequences, about two thirds occurring once; the ten biggest clones make up approximately 3.8%. The receptor comes from a human donor in good health, serving as a control. The rearrangement joins TRBV5-1 to TRBJ1-1, with TRBD1 identical over 10 bases. The sample was sorted CD4+, CD8+, or CD8+CD57+ T cells (not recorded which) from PBMCs. CDR3 loop: CASSLGQGAMNTEAFF. DNA for the CDR3: TGCGCCAGCAGCTTGGGACAGGGGGCAATGAACACTGAAGCTTTCTTT.